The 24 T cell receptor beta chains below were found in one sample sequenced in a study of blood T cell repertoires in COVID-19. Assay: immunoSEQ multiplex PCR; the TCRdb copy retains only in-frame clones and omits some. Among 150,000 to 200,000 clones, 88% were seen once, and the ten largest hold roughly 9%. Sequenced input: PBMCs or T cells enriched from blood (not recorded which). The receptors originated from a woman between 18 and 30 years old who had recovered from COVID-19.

CDR3 bases: TGTGCCAGCAGGTCCACTCCGGGACAGTTAATAGGCACTGAAGCTTTCTTT. Amino acid sequence: CASRSTPGQLIGTEAFF. The chain employs TRBV28 and TRBJ1-1, with 7 bases identical to TRBD1. Germline trimming cut 6 bases from V and 4 bases from J; bases unmatched to any gene: 17. Germline-derived CDR1 and CDR2 are MDHEN and SYDVKM. The CDR3 consists of 17 residues.

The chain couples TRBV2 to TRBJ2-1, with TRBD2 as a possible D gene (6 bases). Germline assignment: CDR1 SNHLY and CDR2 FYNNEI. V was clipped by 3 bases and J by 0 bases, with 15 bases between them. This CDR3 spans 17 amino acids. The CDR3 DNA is TGTGCCAGCAGTGACGGATTTGGGGGAGGCTCCTACAATGAGCAGTTCTTC. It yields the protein CASSDGFGGGSYNEQFF.

CDR3 loop: CASEDRVFNQPQHF. CDR3 nucleotides: TGTGCCAGTGAGGACAGGGTCTTCAATCAGCCCCAGCATTTT. The chain has TRBV19 and TRBJ1-5; 8 bases match TRBD1. The CDR3 sequence is 14 residues long. Per the germline V gene, CDR1 is LNHDA and CDR2 is SQIVND (reference sequence). The J segment lost 3 bases and the V segment lost 8 bases, leaving 6 bases of the junction unmatched.

CDR3 residues: CASSNLARQPYEQYF. DNA for the CDR3: TGTGCCAGCAGTAACCTGGCCAGGCAGCCATACGAGCAGTACTTC. The chain is built from TRBV27 and TRBJ2-7; D not resolved. Between the trimmed V and J ends, which lost 5 bases and 4 bases, there was a span of 18 bases. CDR3 length: 15 amino acids. CDR1 is MNHEY and CDR2 is SMNVEV in the germline V gene (reference sequence).

In DNA form, the CDR3 reads TGTGCCATCGGACAGGGGGCAAACTCACCCCTCCACTTT. This gives the protein CAIGQGANSPLHF. The chain carries TRBV28 and TRBJ1-6, with 11 bases fitting TRBD1. The CDR3 contains 13 residues. V lost 10 bases to trimming and J lost 10 bases; unmatched junction nucleotides: 6. CDR1 MDHEN and CDR2 SYDVKM come from the germline V gene. The complete variable domain, with remaining parts taken from reference TRBV28 and TRBJ1-6, reads DVKVTQSSRYLVKRTGEKVFLECVQDMDHENMFWYRQDPGLGLRLIYFSYDVKMKEKGDIPEGYSVSREKKERFSLILESASTNQTSMYLCAIGQGANSPLHFGNGTRLTVT.

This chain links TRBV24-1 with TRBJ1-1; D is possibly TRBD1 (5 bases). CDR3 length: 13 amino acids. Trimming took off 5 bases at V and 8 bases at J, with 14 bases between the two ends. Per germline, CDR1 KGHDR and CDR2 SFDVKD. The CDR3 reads CATSGGPLGEAFF. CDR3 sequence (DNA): TGTGCCACCAGTGGGGGCCCGTTGGGGGAAGCTTTCTTT.

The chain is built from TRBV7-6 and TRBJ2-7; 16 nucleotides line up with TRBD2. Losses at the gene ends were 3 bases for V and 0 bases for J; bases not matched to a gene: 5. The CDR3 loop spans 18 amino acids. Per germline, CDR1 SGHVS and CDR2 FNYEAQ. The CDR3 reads CASSLGLAGGSPSYEQYF. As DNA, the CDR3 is TGTGCCAGCAGCTTGGGACTAGCGGGAGGGAGTCCCTCCTACGAGCAGTACTTC.

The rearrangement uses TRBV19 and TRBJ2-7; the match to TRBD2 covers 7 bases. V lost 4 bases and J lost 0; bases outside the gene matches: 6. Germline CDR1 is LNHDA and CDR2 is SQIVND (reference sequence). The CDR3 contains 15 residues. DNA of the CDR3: TGTGCCAGTAGTACGCGGGGGTCCTACTCCTACGAGCAGTACTTC. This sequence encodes CASSTRGSYSYEQYF.

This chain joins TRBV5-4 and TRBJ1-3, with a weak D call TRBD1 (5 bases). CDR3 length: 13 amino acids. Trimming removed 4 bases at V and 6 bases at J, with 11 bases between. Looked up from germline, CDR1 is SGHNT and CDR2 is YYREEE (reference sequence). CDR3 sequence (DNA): TGTGCCAGCAGCACCGGACACCCAAACACCATATATTTT. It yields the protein CASSTGHPNTIYF.

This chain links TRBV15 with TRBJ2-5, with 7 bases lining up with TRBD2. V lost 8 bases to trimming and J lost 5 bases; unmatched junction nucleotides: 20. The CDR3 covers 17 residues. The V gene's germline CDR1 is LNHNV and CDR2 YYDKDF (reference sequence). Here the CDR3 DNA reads TGTGCCACCGCCCCAACCCTACAAAGGGAGGGTCGGGAGACCCAGTACTTC. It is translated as CATAPTLQREGRETQYF.

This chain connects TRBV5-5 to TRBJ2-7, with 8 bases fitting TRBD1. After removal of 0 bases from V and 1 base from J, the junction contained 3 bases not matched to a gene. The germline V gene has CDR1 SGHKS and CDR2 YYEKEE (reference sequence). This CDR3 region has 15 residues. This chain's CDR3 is CASSLAQGASYEQYF. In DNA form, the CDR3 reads TGTGCCAGCAGCTTGGCCCAGGGGGCATCCTACGAGCAGTACTTC.

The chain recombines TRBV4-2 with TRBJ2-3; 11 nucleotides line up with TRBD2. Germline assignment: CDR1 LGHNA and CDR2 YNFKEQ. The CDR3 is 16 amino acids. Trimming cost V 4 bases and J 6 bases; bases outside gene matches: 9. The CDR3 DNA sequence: TGTGCCAGCAGCCGGTATAGCGGGGGGGCTCCGGATACGCAGTATTTT. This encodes CASSRYSGGAPDTQYF.

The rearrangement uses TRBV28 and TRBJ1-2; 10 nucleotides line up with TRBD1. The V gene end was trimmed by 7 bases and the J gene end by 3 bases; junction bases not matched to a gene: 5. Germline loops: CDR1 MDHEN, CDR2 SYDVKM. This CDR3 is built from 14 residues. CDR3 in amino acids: CASIPDRGYYGYTF. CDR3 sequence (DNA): TGTGCCAGCATCCCGGACAGGGGGTACTATGGCTACACCTTC.

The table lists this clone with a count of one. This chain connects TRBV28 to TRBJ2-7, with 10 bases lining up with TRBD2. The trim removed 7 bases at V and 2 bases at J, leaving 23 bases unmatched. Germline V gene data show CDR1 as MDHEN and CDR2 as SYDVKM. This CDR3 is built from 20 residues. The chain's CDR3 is CASTGDRLLAGQNTPYEQYF. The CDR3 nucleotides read TGTGCCAGCACAGGGGACCGGTTACTAGCGGGGCAGAATACCCCCTACGAGCAGTACTTC.

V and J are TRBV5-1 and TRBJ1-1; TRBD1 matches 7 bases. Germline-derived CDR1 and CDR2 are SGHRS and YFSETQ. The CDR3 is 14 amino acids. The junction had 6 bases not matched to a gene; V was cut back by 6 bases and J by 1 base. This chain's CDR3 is CASTWTGGNTEAFF. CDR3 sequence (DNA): TGCGCCAGCACCTGGACAGGAGGGAACACTGAAGCTTTCTTT.

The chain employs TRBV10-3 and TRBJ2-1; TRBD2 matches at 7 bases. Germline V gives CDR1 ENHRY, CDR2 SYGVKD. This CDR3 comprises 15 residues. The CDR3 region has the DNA TGTGCATTGGGGGGGGGTAGCGGAACCTACAATGAGCAGTTCTTC. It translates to CALGGGSGTYNEQFF.

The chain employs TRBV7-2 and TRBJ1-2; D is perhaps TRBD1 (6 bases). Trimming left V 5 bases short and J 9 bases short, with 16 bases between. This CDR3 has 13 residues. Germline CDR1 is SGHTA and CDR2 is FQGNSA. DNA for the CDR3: TGTGCCAGCAGCGAGACCGGGACATTTAGCTACACCTTC. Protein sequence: CASSETGTFSYTF.

As DNA, the CDR3 is TGTGCCAGCAGCCAAGGTATTCCCCCGGGAGCCTACGAGCAGTACTTC. Translation: CASSQGIPPGAYEQYF. This rearrangement joins TRBV4-2 to TRBJ2-7, with D maybe TRBD2 (6 bases). The V end lost 1 base, the J end lost 2 bases, and 15 bases lay between the germline ends. The CDR3 is made up of 16 amino acids. Germline V gene lookup returns CDR1 LGHNA and CDR2 YNFKEQ.

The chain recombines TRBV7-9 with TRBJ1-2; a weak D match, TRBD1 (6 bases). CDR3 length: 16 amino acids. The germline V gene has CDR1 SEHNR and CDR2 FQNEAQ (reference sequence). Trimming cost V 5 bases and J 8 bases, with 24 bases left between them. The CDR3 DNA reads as TGTGCCAGCAGCAGCTCCCGGACAGACAGGAGAAGAGGCTACACCTTC. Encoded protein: CASSSSRTDRRRGYTF.

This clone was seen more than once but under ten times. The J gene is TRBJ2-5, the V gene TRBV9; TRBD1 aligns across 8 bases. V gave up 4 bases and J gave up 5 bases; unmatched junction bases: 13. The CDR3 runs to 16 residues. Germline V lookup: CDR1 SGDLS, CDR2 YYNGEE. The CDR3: CASSLIPGGAFETQYF. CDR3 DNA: TGTGCCAGCAGCTTGATTCCAGGGGGCGCGTTCGAGACCCAGTACTTC.

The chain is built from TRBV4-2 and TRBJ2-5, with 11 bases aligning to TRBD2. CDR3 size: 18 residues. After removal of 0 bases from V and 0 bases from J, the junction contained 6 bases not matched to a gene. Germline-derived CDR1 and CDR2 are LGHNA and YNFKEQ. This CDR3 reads CASSQDVGTSGYQETQYF. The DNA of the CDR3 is TGTGCCAGCAGCCAAGATGTCGGGACTAGCGGCTACCAAGAGACCCAGTACTTC.

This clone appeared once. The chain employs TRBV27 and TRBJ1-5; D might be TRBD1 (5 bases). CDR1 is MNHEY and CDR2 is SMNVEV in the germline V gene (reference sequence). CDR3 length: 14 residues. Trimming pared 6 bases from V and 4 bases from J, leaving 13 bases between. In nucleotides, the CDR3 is TGTGCCAGCAGGGGTCAGGGATTGAATCAGCCCCAGCATTTT. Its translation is CASRGQGLNQPQHF.

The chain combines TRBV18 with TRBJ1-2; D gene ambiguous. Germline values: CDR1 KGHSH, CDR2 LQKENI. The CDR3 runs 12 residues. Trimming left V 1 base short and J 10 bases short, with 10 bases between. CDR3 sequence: CASSPLREIYTF. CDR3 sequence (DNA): TGTGCCAGCTCACCACTACGGGAAATCTACACCTTC.

The CDR3: CASSLIAVNTEAFF. The CDR3 DNA reads TGTGCCAGCAGTTTAATTGCAGTGAACACTGAAGCTTTCTTT. This chain uses TRBV28 with TRBJ1-1; D ambiguous. CDR3 size: 14 residues. Looked up from germline, CDR1 is MDHEN and CDR2 is SYDVKM. V lost 2 bases and J lost 0, with 7 bases in between. The variable domain in full, with the rest retrieved from reference TRBV28 and TRBJ1-1, is DVKVTQSSRYLVKRTGEKVFLECVQDMDHENMFWYRQDPGLGLRLIYFSYDVKMKEKGDIPEGYSVSREKKERFSLILESASTNQTSMYLCASSLIAVNTEAFFGQGTRLTVV.